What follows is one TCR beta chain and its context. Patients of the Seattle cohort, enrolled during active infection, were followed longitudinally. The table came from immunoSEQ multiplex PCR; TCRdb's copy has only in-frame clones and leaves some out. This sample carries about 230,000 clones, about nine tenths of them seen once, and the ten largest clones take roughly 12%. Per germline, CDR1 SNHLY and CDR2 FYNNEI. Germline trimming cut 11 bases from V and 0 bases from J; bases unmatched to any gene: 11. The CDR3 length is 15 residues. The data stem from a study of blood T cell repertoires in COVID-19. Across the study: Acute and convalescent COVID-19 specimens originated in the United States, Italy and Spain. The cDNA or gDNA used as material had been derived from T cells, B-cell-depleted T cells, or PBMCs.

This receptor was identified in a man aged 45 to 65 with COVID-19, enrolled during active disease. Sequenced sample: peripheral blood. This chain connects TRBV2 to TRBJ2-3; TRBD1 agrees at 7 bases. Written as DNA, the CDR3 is TGTGCCTTAACCCTTGGGGACAGAAGCACAGATACGCAGTATTTT. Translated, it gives CALTLGDRSTDTQYF. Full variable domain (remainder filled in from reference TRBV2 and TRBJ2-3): EPEVTQTPSHQVTQMGQEVILRCVPISNHLYFYWYRQILGQKVEFLVSFYNNEISEKSEIFDDQFSVERPDGSNFTLKIRSTKLEDSAMYFCALTLGDRSTDTQYFGPGTRLTVL.